The subject of this entry is one TCR beta chain. PCR was performed using 60 Vbeta and 13 Jbeta primers. Sequencing was performed with immunoSEQ multiplex PCR; in TCRdb, only in-frame clones are kept and a portion is missing. This table holds around 88,000 clones, more than 60% found once. The data derive from a study of cytomegalovirus exposure and HLA in healthy donors. From germline, CDR1 is SGHAT and CDR2 FQNNGV. The CDR3 is 14 amino acids. The germline V and J ends were trimmed by 1 base and 1 base, with 7 bases remaining between them. This chain links TRBV11-2 with TRBJ1-1; no firm D call. What was sequenced was PBMCs. This receptor was obtained from a man aged 50-59 years in good health and CMV-seropositive. The DNA for the CDR3 is TGTGCCAGCAGCTTAGGGGCGGGGAACACTGAAGCTTTCTTT. Encoded protein: CASSLGAGNTEAFF.